This passage covers 20 T cell receptor beta chains from one sample sequenced in a study of OX40 agonist ivuxolimab in advanced cancers. Sequencing used immunoSEQ multiplex PCR; TCRdb keeps in-frame clones, though not all of them. The top ten hold 4.4% of the sample, which has tens of thousands of clones, 80% seen once. Sequencing was performed on CD4+ or CD8+ T cells sorted from blood, taken in a trial of the OX40 agonist ivuxolimab. The receptors were gathered from an adult with an advanced solid tumor such as melanoma, head and neck, liver or kidney cancer.

The CDR3 region is CASSISPNGNQPQHF. CDR3 coding DNA: TGTGCCAGCAGCATAAGCCCAAATGGCAATCAGCCCCAGCATTTT. J is TRBJ1-5 and V is TRBV6-5, with D uncertain. Between the trimmed V and J ends, which lost 6 bases and 2 bases, there was a span of 14 bases. Germline assignment: CDR1 MNHEY and CDR2 SVGAGI. This CDR3 has 15 amino acids.

V gene TRBV18 combines with J gene TRBJ1-6; possible D gene TRBD1, 5 bases. The CDR3 covers 14 residues. Germline loops: CDR1 KGHSH, CDR2 LQKENI. V was cut by 3 bases and J by 6 bases, with 9 bases left in between. The CDR3 coding sequence is TGTGCCAGCTCACCGGGGGGACTTAATTCACCCCTCCACTTT. This gives the protein CASSPGGLNSPLHF.

This clone has more than one count but fewer than ten. CDR3 in amino acids: CASSLSGMDGRADTQYF. The CDR3 bases are TGCGCCAGCAGCTTAAGTGGAATGGATGGGAGGGCAGATACGCAGTATTTT. V gene TRBV5-1 combines with J gene TRBJ2-3; TRBD2 matches 7 bases. From germline, CDR1 is SGHRS and CDR2 YFSETQ. V lost 2 bases to trimming and J lost 4 bases; unmatched junction nucleotides: 13. The CDR3 has 17 residues.

The rearrangement links TRBV25-1 to TRBJ2-5; 9 nucleotides agree with TRBD2. The J segment lost 7 bases and the V segment lost 3 bases, leaving 6 bases of the junction unmatched. The V gene's germline CDR1 is MGHDK and CDR2 SYGVNS. This CDR3 is 14 amino acids long. The CDR3 reads CASSEAGGRATQYF. Here the CDR3 DNA reads TGTGCCAGCAGTGAGGCGGGGGGGCGAGCGACCCAGTACTTC.

The chain couples TRBV5-1 to TRBJ2-7, with no clear D. Germline V gene data show CDR1 as SGHRS and CDR2 as YFSETQ. The CDR3 consists of 15 residues. Between the trimmed V and J ends, which lost 1 base and 0 bases, there was a span of 11 bases. CDR3 in amino acids: CASSLTVLSSYEQYF. CDR3 DNA sequence: TGCGCCAGCAGCTTGACAGTATTAAGCTCCTACGAGCAGTACTTC.

Only one count was recorded for this clone. V gene TRBV5-8 combines with J gene TRBJ1-5; D unclear. The CDR3 is 12 amino acids. V was trimmed by 5 bases and J by 6 bases, leaving 9 bases between them. Germline CDR1 reads SGHTS; CDR2 reads YDEGEE. The CDR3, as DNA: TGTGCCAGCAGGGGATCCGGTCAGCCCCAGCATTTT. Protein product: CASRGSGQPQHF. Based on the CDR3 plus reference TRBV5-8 and TRBJ1-5, the full variable domain is EAGVTQSPTHLIKTRGQQATLRCSPISGHTSVYWYQQALGLGLQFLLWYDEGEERNRGNFPPRFSGRQFPNYSSELNVNALELEDSALYLCASRGSGQPQHFGDGTRLSIL.

The chain links TRBV9 to TRBJ1-4; 9 bases align to TRBD1. Trimming at V came to 4 bases and at J to 0 bases, leaving 4 bases not matched to a gene. Germline CDR1 reads SGDLS; CDR2 reads YYNGEE. The CDR3 totals 16 residues. For the CDR3, the DNA is TGTGCCAGCAGCACCAGGACAGGGGCAACTAATGAAAAACTGTTTTTT. Amino acid sequence: CASSTRTGATNEKLFF.

This clone has a single count. The V and J genes are TRBV5-1 and TRBJ2-3; D may be TRBD2 (6 bases). The length of the CDR3 is 16 residues. V was trimmed by 5 bases and J by 0 bases, leaving 16 bases between them. The germline CDR1 and CDR2 sequences are SGHRS and YFSETQ. The CDR3 DNA sequence: TGCGCCAGCAGTACGGGGGTCAGGTCTAGCACAGATACGCAGTATTTT. The encoded protein is CASSTGVRSSTDTQYF.

The chain uses TRBV18 and TRBJ2-1, with TRBD1 matching over 8 bases. This CDR3 is 15 amino acids long. Losses at the gene ends were 3 bases for V and 5 bases for J; bases not matched to a gene: 6. Germline V gene sequence: CDR1 KGHSH, CDR2 LQKENI. The CDR3 sequence is CASSPDRVRNNEQFF. Here the CDR3 DNA reads TGTGCCAGCTCACCGGACAGGGTGAGGAACAATGAGCAGTTCTTC. Supplemented by reference TRBV18 and TRBJ2-1, the full variable domain reads NAGVMQNPRHLVRRRGQEARLRCSPMKGHSHVYWYRQLPEEGLKFMVYLQKENIIDESGMPKERFSAEFPKEGPSILRIQQVVRGDSAAYFCASSPDRVRNNEQFFGPGTRLTVL.

For this clone: A junction end diverges from the germline sequence, so it may reflect a read error. The same CDR3 arises from other DNA sequences in this sample as well. The chain has TRBV2 and TRBJ2-4; perhaps TRBD2 as D (5 bases). The length of the CDR3 is 13 residues. Looked up from germline, CDR1 is SNHLY and CDR2 is FYNNEI. The DNA for the CDR3 is TGTGCCAGCAGTGCCCTAGCCAAAAACATCCAGTACTTC. Amino acids: CASSALAKNIQYF.

This rearrangement joins TRBV11-3 to TRBJ2-1; 9 nucleotides agree with TRBD2. Trimming at V came to 5 bases and at J to 10 bases, leaving 15 bases not matched to a gene. CDR1 and CDR2 from the germline V gene are SGHNT and YENEEA. The CDR3 is 16 residues long. The CDR3 DNA sequence: TGTGCCAGCAGCCCTAGGGGCGCGGGAGGGCAAAAGGAGCAGTTCTTC. Its translation: CASSPRGAGGQKEQFF.

The chain recombines TRBV7-8 with TRBJ2-7, with 7 nucleotides matching TRBD2. CDR1 and CDR2 (germline): SGHVS, FQNEAQ. This CDR3 region has 15 residues. Losses at the gene ends were 4 bases for V and 4 bases for J; bases not matched to a gene: 10. This CDR3 is CASSSGGGRAYEQYF. In nucleotides, the CDR3 is TGTGCCAGCAGCTCGGGGGGAGGCAGGGCTTACGAGCAGTACTTC. Full variable domain (missing parts from reference TRBV7-8 and TRBJ2-7): GAGVSQSPRYKVAKRGQDVALRCDPISGHVSLFWYQQALGQGPEFLTYFQNEAQLDKSGLPSDRFFAERPEGSVSTLKIQRTQQEDSAVYLCASSSGGGRAYEQYFGPGTRLTVT.

The V and J genes are TRBV10-1 and TRBJ2-5, with 8 positions matching TRBD1. This CDR3 is 14 amino acids long. The trim removed 8 bases at V and 5 bases at J, leaving 10 bases unmatched. CDR1 is WNHNN and CDR2 is SYGVQD in the germline V gene (reference sequence). As DNA, the CDR3 is TGCGCCAGCGCCCCGACAGGGGATCACGAGACCCAGTACTTC. Its protein is CASAPTGDHETQYF.

The rearrangement joins TRBV5-1 to TRBJ2-1; 9 nucleotides agree with TRBD2. V lost 0 bases to trimming and J lost 8 bases; unmatched junction nucleotides: 6. Germline CDR1 reads SGHRS; CDR2 reads YFSETQ. This CDR3 is 15 amino acids long. For the CDR3, the DNA is TGCGCCAGCAGCTTGGGGCGCGGGAGGGGGGATGAGCAGTTCTTC. Its protein product is CASSLGRGRGDEQFF.

The J gene is TRBJ1-2, the V gene TRBV7-2, with D perhaps matching TRBD1 (5 bases). V shed 4 bases and J shed 5 bases, with 23 bases lying between them. The CDR3 sequence is 17 residues long. Germline CDR1 reads SGHTA; CDR2 reads FQGNSA. CDR3 nucleotide sequence: TGTGCCAGCAGCTCATGGGGCACGGGGGGGAACCTTTATGGCTACACCTTC. Translated: CASSSWGTGGNLYGYTF.

The V and J genes are TRBV19 and TRBJ2-2; tentatively, D is TRBD2 (5 bases). Trimming removed 4 bases from V and 5 bases from J, with 23 bases in between. The germline gives CDR1 LNHDA, CDR2 SQIVND (reference sequence). The CDR3 is 18 amino acids. Written as DNA, the CDR3 is TGTGCCAGTAGTAGCACACCCCCGGGAACCGGCATGACCGGGGAGCTGTTTTTT. Translating it yields CASSSTPPGTGMTGELFF.

This chain uses TRBV29-1 with TRBJ1-2; 8 bases fit TRBD1. Germline loops: CDR1 SQVTM, CDR2 ANQGSEA. V dropped 3 bases and J dropped 4; count of bases not matched to a gene: 7. The CDR3 runs to 14 residues. The CDR3 loop reads CSVDPGGESYGYTF. As DNA, the CDR3 is TGCAGCGTTGACCCAGGGGGCGAGAGCTATGGCTACACCTTC.

V is TRBV27 and J is TRBJ2-3; 11 nucleotides match TRBD2. This CDR3 is built from 15 residues. From germline, CDR1 is MNHEY and CDR2 SMNVEV (reference sequence). The V segment lost 6 bases and the J segment 0 bases; nucleotides outside the gene matches: 2. As DNA, the CDR3 is TGTGCCAGCAGCAGACTAGCGGGAAGCACAGATACGCAGTATTTT. This encodes CASSRLAGSTDTQYF.

This clone appeared once. The chain couples TRBV28 to TRBJ2-7; 7 bases are shared with TRBD1. The germline CDR1 and CDR2 sequences are MDHEN and SYDVKM. V lost 3 bases, J lost 7 bases, and 9 bases stayed unmatched. This CDR3 spans 14 amino acids. The CDR3: CASSFPSGGREQYF. The CDR3 nucleotides are TGTGCCAGCAGTTTCCCCTCAGGGGGTCGGGAGCAGTACTTC.

This chain uses TRBV7-8 with TRBJ1-3, with D unclear. The CDR3 is made up of 21 amino acids. The germline V gene has CDR1 SGHVS and CDR2 FQNEAQ. The V and J ends lost 6 bases and 3 bases respectively, with 33 bases between them. CDR3 sequence: CASSPLWSIRPSQFGGNTIYF. CDR3 nucleotide sequence: TGTGCCAGCAGTCCACTTTGGTCGATACGACCCTCACAATTTGGTGGAAACACCATATATTTT. Full variable domain (outside the CDR3, taken from reference TRBV7-8 and TRBJ1-3): GAGVSQSPRYKVAKRGQDVALRCDPISGHVSLFWYQQALGQGPEFLTYFQNEAQLDKSGLPSDRFFAERPEGSVSTLKIQRTQQEDSAVYLCASSPLWSIRPSQFGGNTIYFGEGSWLTVV.